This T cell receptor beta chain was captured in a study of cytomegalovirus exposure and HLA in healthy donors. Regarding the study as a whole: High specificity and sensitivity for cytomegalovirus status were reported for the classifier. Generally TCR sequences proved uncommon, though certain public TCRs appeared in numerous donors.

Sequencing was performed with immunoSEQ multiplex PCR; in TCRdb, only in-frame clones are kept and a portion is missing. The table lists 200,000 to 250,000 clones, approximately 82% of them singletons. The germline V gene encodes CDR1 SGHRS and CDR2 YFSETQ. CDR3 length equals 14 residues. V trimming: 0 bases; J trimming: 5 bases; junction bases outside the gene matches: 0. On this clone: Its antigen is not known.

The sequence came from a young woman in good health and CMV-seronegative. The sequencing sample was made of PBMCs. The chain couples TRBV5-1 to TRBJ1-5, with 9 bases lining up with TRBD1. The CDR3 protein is CASSLGDRDQPQHF. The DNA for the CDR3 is TGCGCCAGCAGCTTGGGGGACAGGGATCAGCCCCAGCATTTT.